This T cell receptor beta chain emerged from a study of Graves' ophthalmopathy and Graves' hyperthyroidism. The CDR3 consists of 15 residues. The V and J ends lost 2 bases and 3 bases, in that order; junction bases with no gene match: 5. Germline V gene data show CDR1 as MGHRA and CDR2 as YSYEKL. This clonotype was seen only a few times. TCR beta CDR3 amplification used RNA transcripts. First-round RT-PCR employed HTBI primers, with a second-round multiplex PCR after it. From the multiplex PCR reads, TCRdb called clonotypes with MiXCR, one entry per CDR3 protein. The table includes around 1.1 million distinct CDR3 sequences, about 40% detected once.

Sequencing was done on a sample of peripheral blood or thyroid tissue (not recorded which). This chain links TRBV4-1 with TRBJ2-7; TRBD2 matches at 9 bases. The source is an adult man with Graves' hyperthyroidism. The CDR3 DNA is TGCGCCAGCAGCCAAAGGGTAGCGGGGGACTACGAGCAGTACTTC. This translates into CASSQRVAGDYEQYF.